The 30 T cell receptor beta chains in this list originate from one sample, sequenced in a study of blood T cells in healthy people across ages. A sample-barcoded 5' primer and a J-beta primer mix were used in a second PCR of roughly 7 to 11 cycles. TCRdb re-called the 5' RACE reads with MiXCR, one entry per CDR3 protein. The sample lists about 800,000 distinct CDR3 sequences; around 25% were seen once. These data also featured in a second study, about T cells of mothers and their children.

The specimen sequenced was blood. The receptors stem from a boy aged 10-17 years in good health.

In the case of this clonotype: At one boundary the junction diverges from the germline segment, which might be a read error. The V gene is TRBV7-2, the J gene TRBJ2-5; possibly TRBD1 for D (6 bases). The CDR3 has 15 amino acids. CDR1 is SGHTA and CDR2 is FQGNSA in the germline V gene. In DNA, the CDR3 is TGTGCCAACAGCTCGACAAGGGGGTTCCAAGAGACCCAGTACTTC. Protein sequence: CANSSTRGFQETQYF.

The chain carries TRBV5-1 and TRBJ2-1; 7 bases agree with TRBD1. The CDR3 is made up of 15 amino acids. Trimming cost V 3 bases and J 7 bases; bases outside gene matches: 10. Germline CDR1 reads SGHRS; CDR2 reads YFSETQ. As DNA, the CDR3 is TGCGCCAGCAGCTCAACAGGGGCCTCCGTGAATGAGCAGTTCTTC. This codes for CASSSTGASVNEQFF.

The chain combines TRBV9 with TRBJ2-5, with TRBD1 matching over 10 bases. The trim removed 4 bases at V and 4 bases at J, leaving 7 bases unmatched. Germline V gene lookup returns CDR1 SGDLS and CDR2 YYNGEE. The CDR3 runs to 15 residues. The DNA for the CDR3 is TGTGCCAGCAGCTTCAGACAGGGGGCCGGAGAGACCCAGTACTTC. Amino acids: CASSFRQGAGETQYF.

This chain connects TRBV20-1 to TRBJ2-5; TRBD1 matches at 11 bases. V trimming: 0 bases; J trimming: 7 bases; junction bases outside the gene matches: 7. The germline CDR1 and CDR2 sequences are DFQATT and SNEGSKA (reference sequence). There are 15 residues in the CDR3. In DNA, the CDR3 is TGCAGTGCTAGAGACATGGGACAGGGGGGATGGACCCAGTACTTC. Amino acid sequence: CSARDMGQGGWTQYF.

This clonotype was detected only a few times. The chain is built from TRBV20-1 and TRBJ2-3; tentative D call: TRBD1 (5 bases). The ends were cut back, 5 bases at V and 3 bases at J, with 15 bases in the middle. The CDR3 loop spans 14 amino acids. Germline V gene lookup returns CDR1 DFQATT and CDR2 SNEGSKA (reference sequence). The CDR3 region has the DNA TGCAGTGCTTTCAGTGGGGCGGCAACAGATACGCAGTATTTT. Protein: CSAFSGAATDTQYF.

CDR3 protein: CASSPGGQGHQPQHF. CDR3 sequence (DNA): TGTGCCAGCTCCCCCGGGGGGCAGGGTCATCAGCCCCAGCATTTT. The chain carries TRBV28 and TRBJ1-5, with D maybe TRBD1 (6 bases). This CDR3 contains 15 residues. V lost 8 bases and J lost 5, with 19 bases in between. Germline CDR1 is MDHEN and CDR2 is SYDVKM.

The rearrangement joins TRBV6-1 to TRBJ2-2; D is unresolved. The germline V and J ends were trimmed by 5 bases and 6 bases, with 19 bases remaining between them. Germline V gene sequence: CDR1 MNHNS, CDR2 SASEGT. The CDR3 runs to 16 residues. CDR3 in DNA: TGTGCCAGCAGTCTTTTGGTCACCCACGCTCCCGGGGAGCTGTTTTTT. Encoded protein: CASSLLVTHAPGELFF.

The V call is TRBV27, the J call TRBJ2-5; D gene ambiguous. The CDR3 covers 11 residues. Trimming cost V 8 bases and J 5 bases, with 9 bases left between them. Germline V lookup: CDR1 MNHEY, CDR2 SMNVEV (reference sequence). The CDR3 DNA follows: TGTGCCAGCGGTGACGGCGAGACCCAGTACTTC. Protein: CASGDGETQYF.

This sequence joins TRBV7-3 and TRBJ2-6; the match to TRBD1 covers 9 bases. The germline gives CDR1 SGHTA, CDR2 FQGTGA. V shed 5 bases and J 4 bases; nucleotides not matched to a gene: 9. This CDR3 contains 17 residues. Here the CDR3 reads CASSRPGTGTGANVLTF. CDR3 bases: TGTGCCAGCAGCCGTCCCGGGACAGGGACCGGGGCCAACGTCCTGACTTTC.

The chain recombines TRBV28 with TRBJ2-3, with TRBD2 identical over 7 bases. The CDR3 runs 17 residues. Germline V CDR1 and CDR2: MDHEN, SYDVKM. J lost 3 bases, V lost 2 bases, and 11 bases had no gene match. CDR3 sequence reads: CASSLKAGAPSTDTQYF. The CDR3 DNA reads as TGTGCCAGCAGTTTAAAGGCGGGAGCTCCTAGTACAGATACGCAGTATTTT.

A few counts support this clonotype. Here the CDR3 DNA reads TGTGCCAGCAGCAGAGGCGGGGCCTACGAGCAGTACTTC. Translating it yields CASSRGGAYEQYF. This chain uses TRBV5-6 with TRBJ2-5; D is possibly TRBD2 (6 bases). The better agreement between TRBJ2-7 and the DNA end casts doubt on the J call. The germline V gene has CDR1 SGHDT and CDR2 YYEEEE. The CDR3 spans 13 residues.

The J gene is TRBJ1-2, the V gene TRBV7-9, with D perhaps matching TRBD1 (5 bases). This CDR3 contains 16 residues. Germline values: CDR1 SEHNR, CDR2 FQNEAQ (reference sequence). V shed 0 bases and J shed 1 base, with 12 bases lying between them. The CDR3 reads CASSLAGTTINYGYTF. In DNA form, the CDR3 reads TGTGCCAGCAGCTTAGCGGGGACCACGATTAACTATGGCTACACCTTC.

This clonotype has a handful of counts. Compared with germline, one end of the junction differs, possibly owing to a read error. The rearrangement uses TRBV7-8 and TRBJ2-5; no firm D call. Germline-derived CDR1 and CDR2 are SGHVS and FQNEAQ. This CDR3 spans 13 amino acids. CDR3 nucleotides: TGTGCCAGCAGCGAACCGCCCCAAGAGATCCAGTACTTC. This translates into CASSEPPQEIQYF.

CDR3 DNA sequence: TGTGCCTGGAGCCCAACGGGGACCGTCGGGGCCCTTGGAAACACCATATATTTT. Protein: CAWSPTGTVGALGNTIYF. The chain combines TRBV30 with TRBJ1-3; TRBD1 is a possible D gene (5 bases). Germline CDR1 is GTSNPN and CDR2 is SVGIG (reference sequence). Trimming left V 3 bases short and J 3 bases short, with 24 bases between. This CDR3 has 18 residues.

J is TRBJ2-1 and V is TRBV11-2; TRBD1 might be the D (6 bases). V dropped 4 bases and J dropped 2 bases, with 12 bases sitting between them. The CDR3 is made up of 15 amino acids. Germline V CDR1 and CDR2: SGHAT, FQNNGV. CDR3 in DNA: TGTGCCAGCAGCTCGGTGACAGGTACCTACAATGAGCAGTTCTTC. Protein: CASSSVTGTYNEQFF.

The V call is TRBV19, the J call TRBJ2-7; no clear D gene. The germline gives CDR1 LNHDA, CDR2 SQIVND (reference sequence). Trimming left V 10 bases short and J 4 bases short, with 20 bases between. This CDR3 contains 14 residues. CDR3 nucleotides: TGTGCCACCAGTCACCGGGCTTCTTTTTACGAGCAGTACTTC. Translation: CATSHRASFYEQYF.

The CDR3 nucleotides read TGTGCCAGCAGTTACCGCGAGACAGTGGACAATGAAAAACTGTTTTTT. It is translated as CASSYRETVDNEKLFF. The chain links TRBV6-6 to TRBJ1-4; D may be TRBD1 (5 bases). Trimming cost V 2 bases and J 5 bases, with 15 bases left between them. Germline V CDR1 and CDR2: MNHNY, SVGAGI (reference sequence). The CDR3 consists of 16 residues.

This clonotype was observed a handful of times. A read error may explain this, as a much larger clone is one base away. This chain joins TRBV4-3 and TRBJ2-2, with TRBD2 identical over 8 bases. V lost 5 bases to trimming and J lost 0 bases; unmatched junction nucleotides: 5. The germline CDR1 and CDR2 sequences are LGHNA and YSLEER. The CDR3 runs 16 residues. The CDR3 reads CASSGAAGANTGELFF. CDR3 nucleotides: TGCGCCAGCAGCGGTGCAGCGGGGGCGAACACCGGGGAGCTGTTTTTT.

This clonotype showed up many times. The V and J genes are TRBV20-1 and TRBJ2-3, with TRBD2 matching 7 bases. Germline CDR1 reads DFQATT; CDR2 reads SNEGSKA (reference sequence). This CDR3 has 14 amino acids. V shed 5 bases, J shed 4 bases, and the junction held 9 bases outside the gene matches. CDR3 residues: CSASSRSGADTQYF. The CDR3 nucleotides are TGCAGTGCTTCCTCGCGGAGCGGGGCAGATACGCAGTATTTT.

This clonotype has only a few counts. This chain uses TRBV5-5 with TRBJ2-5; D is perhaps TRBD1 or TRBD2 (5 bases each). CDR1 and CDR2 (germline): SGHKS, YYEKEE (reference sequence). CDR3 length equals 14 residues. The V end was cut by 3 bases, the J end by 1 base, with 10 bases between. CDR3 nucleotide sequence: TGTGCCAGCAGCTCCCAGGGAGTCCAAGAGACCCAGTACTTC. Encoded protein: CASSSQGVQETQYF. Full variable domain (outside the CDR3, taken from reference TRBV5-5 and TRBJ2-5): DAGVTQSPTHLIKTRGQQVTLRCSPISGHKSVSWYQQVLGQGPQFIFQYYEKEERGRGNFPDRFSARQFPNYSSELNVNALLLGDSALYLCASSSQGVQETQYFGPGTRLLVL.

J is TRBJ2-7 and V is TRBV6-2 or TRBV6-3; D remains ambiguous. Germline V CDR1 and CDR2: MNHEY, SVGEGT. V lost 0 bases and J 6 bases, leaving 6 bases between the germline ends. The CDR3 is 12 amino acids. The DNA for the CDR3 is TGTGCCAGCAGTTACTCGATCGGCGAGCAGTACTTC. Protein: CASSYSIGEQYF.

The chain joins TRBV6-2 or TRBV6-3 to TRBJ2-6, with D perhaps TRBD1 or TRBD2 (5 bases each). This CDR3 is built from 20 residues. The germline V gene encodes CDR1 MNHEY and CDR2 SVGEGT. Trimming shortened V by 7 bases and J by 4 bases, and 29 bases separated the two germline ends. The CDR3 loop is CASTLSGRQTFFPGANVLTF. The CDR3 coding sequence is TGTGCCAGCACCCTATCGGGGCGACAGACGTTTTTCCCCGGGGCCAACGTCCTGACTTTC.

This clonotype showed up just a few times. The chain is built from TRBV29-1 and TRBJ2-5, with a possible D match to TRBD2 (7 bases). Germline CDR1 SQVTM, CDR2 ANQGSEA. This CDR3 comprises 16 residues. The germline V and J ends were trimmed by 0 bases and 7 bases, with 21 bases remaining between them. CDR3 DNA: TGCAGCGTTGAAGATCAAGGGGTAGGGGGGGGAGCGACCCAGTACTTC. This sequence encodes CSVEDQGVGGGATQYF.

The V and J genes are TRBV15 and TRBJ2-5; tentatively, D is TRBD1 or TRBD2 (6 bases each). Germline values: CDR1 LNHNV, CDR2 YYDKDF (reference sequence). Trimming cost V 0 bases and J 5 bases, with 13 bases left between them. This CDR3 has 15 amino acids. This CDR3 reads CATSRDAGGLETQYF. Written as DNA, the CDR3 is TGTGCCACCAGCAGAGATGCTGGGGGGCTGGAGACCCAGTACTTC.

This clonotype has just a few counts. The CDR3 DNA sequence: TGTGCCAGCACTCTGGGGGGAACGTTTGAAAAACTGTTTTTT. Translated: CASTLGGTFEKLFF. The J gene is TRBJ1-4, the V gene TRBV28; weak D call: TRBD1 (5 bases). Germline assignment: CDR1 MDHEN and CDR2 SYDVKM. The V and J ends lost 7 bases and 7 bases respectively, with 16 bases between them. The CDR3 has 14 residues.

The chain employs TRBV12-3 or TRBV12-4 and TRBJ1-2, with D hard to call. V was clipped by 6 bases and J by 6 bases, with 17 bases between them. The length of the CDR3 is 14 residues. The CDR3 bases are TGTGCCAGCAGACCACACCATAAGCAGGATGGCTACACCTTC. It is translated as CASRPHHKQDGYTF.

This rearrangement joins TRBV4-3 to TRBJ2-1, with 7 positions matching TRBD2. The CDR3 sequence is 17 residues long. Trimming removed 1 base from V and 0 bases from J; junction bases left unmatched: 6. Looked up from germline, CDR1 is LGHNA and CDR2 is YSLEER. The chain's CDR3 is CASSQVLAGSSYNEQFF. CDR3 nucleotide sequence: TGCGCCAGCAGCCAAGTATTAGCGGGCAGCTCCTACAATGAGCAGTTCTTC.

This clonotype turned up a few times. The CDR3 is CASRPWGAGGYEQYF. CDR3 sequence (DNA): TGTGCCAGCAGGCCCTGGGGGGCGGGAGGCTACGAGCAGTACTTC. This rearrangement joins TRBV28 to TRBJ2-7, with 8 bases matching TRBD2. The germline V gene has CDR1 MDHEN and CDR2 SYDVKM. This CDR3 comprises 15 residues. V shed 6 bases and J 3 bases; nucleotides not matched to a gene: 10.

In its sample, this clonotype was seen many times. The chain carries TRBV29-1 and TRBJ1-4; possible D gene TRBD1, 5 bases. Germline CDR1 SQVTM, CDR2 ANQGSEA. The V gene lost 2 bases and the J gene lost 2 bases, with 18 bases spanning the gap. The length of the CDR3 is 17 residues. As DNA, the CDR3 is TGCAGCGTTGAACCCGAGCCTCCACGGGGGACTAATGAAAAACTGTTTTTT. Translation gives CSVEPEPPRGTNEKLFF.

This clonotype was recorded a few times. CDR3 loop: CAISGGAGEDIQYF. The CDR3 region has the DNA TGTGCCATCAGTGGTGGGGCAGGGGAGGACATTCAGTACTTC. The rearrangement joins TRBV10-3 to TRBJ2-4; tentatively, D is TRBD1 or TRBD2 (6 bases each). Between the trimmed V and J ends, which lost 4 bases and 8 bases, there was a span of 15 bases. Germline-derived CDR1 and CDR2 are ENHRY and SYGVKD. This CDR3 is built from 14 residues.